Listed below are T cell receptor beta chains from one sample, sequenced in a study of memory CD4+ T cells and cytomegalovirus serostatus. Assay: immunoSEQ multiplex PCR; the TCRdb copy retains only in-frame clones and omits some. The sample records about 59,000 clones, around 80% being singletons. Material for sequencing was memory CD4+ T cells from blood. The receptors were sampled from an adult in good health and CMV-seronegative. Some clones in this sample may be carry-over from other donors' samples. The CDR3 runs from the conserved cysteine through the conserved F or W. The order of the fields is V gene, CDR3 protein.

V gene: TRBV7-6; CDR3 protein: CASSPGRTENEKLFF
V gene: TRBV7-9; CDR3 protein: CASSSIWRASDGYTF
V gene: TRBV5-1; CDR3 protein: CASSVTGFFASGNTIYF
V gene: TRBV29-1; CDR3 protein: CSVEEEVLGETQYF
V gene: TRBV7-2; CDR3 protein: CASSTTGGYGYTF
V gene: TRBV19; CDR3 protein: CATRKTGGASQPQHF
V gene: TRBV27; CDR3 protein: CASSSSDTYTGELFF
V gene: TRBV7-8; CDR3 protein: CASSLARRLAGGTDTQYF
V gene: TRBV7-9; CDR3 protein: CASSLNTGSGQFF
V gene: TRBV28; CDR3 protein: CASSFGVQSYGYTF
V gene: TRBV5-1; CDR3 protein: CASSVQGGQGNGELFF